This is a list of T cell receptor beta chains from one sample in a study of blood T cell repertoires in COVID-19. Using immunoSEQ multiplex PCR, the repertoire was profiled, and TCRdb retains in-frame clones only, with some absent. The sample includes about 150,000 clones, 70% to 85% seen only once; the top ten take approximately 9.1%. The sequenced sample consisted of PBMCs or T cells enriched from blood (not recorded which). Receptors were obtained from a man aged 45 to 65 who had recovered from COVID-19. Both conserved end residues are part of each CDR3. Fields, in order: V gene, J gene, D gene, clone size, CDR3 DNA, CDR3 protein. D genes are given only for firm matches. A row's size may be missing; if present it is once, few, many or a size class.

>TRBV7-2|TRBJ1-2|TRBD1|NA
TGTGCCAGCAGCCTTGGGACAGCTTATGGCTACACCTTC
CASSLGTAYGYTF
>TRBV12-5|TRBJ1-6|NA|few
TGTGCTAGTGGGCCCGGGGGGTCCCGCTCCTATAATTCACCCCTCCACTTT
CASGPGGSRSYNSPLHF
>TRBV9|TRBJ1-3|NA|NA
TGTGCCAGCAGCACTTACCACCAAAGCGGAAACACCATATATTTT
CASSTYHQSGNTIYF
>TRBV28|TRBJ2-7|NA|NA
TGTGCCAGCAGTCTAGACCACTCCTACGAGCAGTACTTC
CASSLDHSYEQYF
>TRBV27|TRBJ1-5|NA|once
TGTGCCAGCAGTTATGGAGGAGGCAATCAGCCCCAGCATTTT
CASSYGGGNQPQHF
>TRBV10-2|TRBJ1-5|NA|NA
TGCGCCAGCAGTGAGGGGGGGGGCGGACAGCCCCAGCATTTT
CASSEGGGGQPQHF
>TRBV7-9|TRBJ1-5|NA|NA
TGTGCCAGCAGCACGACAGTCAATCAGCCCCAGCATTTT
CASSTTVNQPQHF
>TRBV18|TRBJ2-3|NA|NA
TGTGCCAGCTCACCTATAGGCCAGGGGTCCCCCACAGATACGCAGTATTTT
CASSPIGQGSPTDTQYF
>TRBV29-1|TRBJ2-1|TRBD2|NA
TGCAGCGTAGTAGCTAGCGGGGGGTTCTACAATGAGCAGTTCTTC
CSVVASGGFYNEQFF
>TRBV5-1|TRBJ2-1|NA|NA
TGCGCCAGCAGCTTGGAATATGTTGATGAGCAGTTCTTC
CASSLEYVDEQFF
>TRBV7-9|TRBJ2-3|TRBD1|NA
TGTGCCAGCACCCTATACAGGGGGCGCAAAGATACGCAGTATTTT
CASTLYRGRKDTQYF
>TRBV7-3|TRBJ2-1|NA|NA
TGTGCCAGCAGCTTAATACCTACAGGGATACTCTCCTACAATGAGCAGTTCTTC
CASSLIPTGILSYNEQFF
>TRBV4-2|TRBJ1-3|NA|NA
TGTGCCAGCAGCCCCAGGGGTACTGGAAACACCATATATTTT
CASSPRGTGNTIYF
>TRBV10-2|TRBJ1-1|NA|NA
TGCGCCAGCAGAAACGGAGCCTCCACTGAAGCTTTCTTT
CASRNGASTEAFF
>TRBV13|TRBJ2-1|NA|once
TGTGCCAGCAGCTCACCAGGGGGGCGACGCAATGAGCAGTTCTTC
CASSSPGGRRNEQFF
>TRBV18|TRBJ2-7|TRBD1|once
TGTGCCAGCTCACCACAAGCCCAGGGGGCCTACGAGCAGTACTTC
CASSPQAQGAYEQYF
>TRBV5-6|TRBJ2-5|TRBD2|NA
TGTGCCAGCAGCCTTAGCGGGGGGGATGAGACCCAGTACTTC
CASSLSGGDETQYF
>TRBV4-3|TRBJ2-7|NA|NA
TGCGCCAGCAGCCAAAGGAGGGGAACGTCCTACGAGCAGTACTTC
CASSQRRGTSYEQYF
>TRBV6-2/TRBV6-3|TRBJ1-5|TRBD1|NA
TGTGCCAGCAGTTACGGAACAGGGGAGTACCAGCCCCAGCATTTT
CASSYGTGEYQPQHF
>TRBV7-2|TRBJ1-3|NA|NA
TGTGCCAGCAACCGGCCGGGGGACGTGCCTGGAAACACCATATATTTT
CASNRPGDVPGNTIYF
>TRBV15|TRBJ1-1|NA|NA
TGTGCCACCAGCAGAGATTTCGGGGTTGTTCCTGAAGCTTTCTTT
CATSRDFGVVPEAFF
>TRBV6-5|TRBJ1-5|TRBD1|NA
TGTGCCAGCAGTTTAAAGCAGGGGGCAAATCAGCCCCAGCATTTT
CASSLKQGANQPQHF
>TRBV19|TRBJ1-4|NA|NA
TGTGCCAGTAGTATGGTGCCGGGGATGGCAGCTAATGAAAAACTGTTTTTT
CASSMVPGMAANEKLFF
>TRBV5-6|TRBJ1-5|NA|NA
TGTGCCAGCAGCTTCCGGTCAGGGAATCAGCCCCAGCATTTT
CASSFRSGNQPQHF